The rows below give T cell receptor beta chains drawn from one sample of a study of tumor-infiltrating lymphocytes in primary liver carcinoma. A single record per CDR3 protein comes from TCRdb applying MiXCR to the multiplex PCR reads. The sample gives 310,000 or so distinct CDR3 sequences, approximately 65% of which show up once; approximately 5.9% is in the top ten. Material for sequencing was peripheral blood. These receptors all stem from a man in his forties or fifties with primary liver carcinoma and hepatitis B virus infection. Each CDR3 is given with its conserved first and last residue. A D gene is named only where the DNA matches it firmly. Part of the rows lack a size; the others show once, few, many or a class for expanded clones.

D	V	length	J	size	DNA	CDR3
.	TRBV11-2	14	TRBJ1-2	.	TGTGCCAGCAGCATAGATCCAGCTAACTATGGTTACACCTTC	CASSIDPANYGYTF
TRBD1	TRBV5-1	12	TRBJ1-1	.	TGCGCCAGCAGCTTTGGACAGGGTGAATCTTTCTTT	CASSFGQGESFF
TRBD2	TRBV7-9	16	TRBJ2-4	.	TGTGCCAGCAGCCCGACTAGCGGTATAGCCAGAAACATTCAGTACTTC	CASSPTSGIARNIQYF
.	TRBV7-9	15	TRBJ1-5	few	TGTGCCAGCAGCTTAGGGGGGGGTAACAATCAGCCCCAGCATTTT	CASSLGGGNNQPQHF
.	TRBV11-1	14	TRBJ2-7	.	TGTGTCAGCAGCTTCAGTGGGGTGCGGTACGAGCAGTACTTC	CVSSFSGVRYEQYF
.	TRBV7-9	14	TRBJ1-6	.	TGTGCCAGCAGCACGGACAGCCCCAATTCACCCCTCCACTTT	CASSTDSPNSPLHF
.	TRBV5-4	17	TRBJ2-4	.	TGTGCCAGCAGTTCCGGCCGGAACATCCTTGGCAAAAACATTCAGTACTTC	CASSSGRNILGKNIQYF
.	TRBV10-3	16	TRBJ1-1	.	TGTGCCATCAGTCCGGGACGGGGAGAGTCGAACACTGAAGCTTTATTT	CAISPGRGESNTEALF
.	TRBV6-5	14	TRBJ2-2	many	TGTGCCAGCAGTCTCCACGGCGGAGCCGGGGAGCTGTTTTTT	CASSLHGGAGELFF
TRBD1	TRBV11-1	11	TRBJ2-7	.	TGTGTCAGCCGGACAGGTGGCGAGCATTACTTC	CVSRTGGEHYF
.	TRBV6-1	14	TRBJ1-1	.	TGTGCCAGCACCGAAATGAGGGGAAGGACTGAAGCTTTCTTT	CASTEMRGRTEAFF
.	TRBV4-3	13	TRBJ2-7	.	TGTGCCAGCAGCCCCCGAAGAGGGAACGGGCAGTACTTC	CASSPRRGNGQYF
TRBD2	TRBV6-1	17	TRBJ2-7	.	TGTGCCAGCAGTGATCCCGCGGCAGCGGGAAGCTCCTACGAGCAGTACTTC	CASSDPAAAGSSYEQYF